A single sample is the source of the 21 T cell receptor beta chains below, sequenced in a study of shared clonotypes between healthy human individuals (dated by TCRdb to the early 2020s). Library method: the immunoSEQ multiplex PCR assay. Here the immuneACCESS table is served through TCRdb, limited to in-frame sequences with V and J called. Missing clones are a known gap in these copies; in checked studies unresolved V genes cover under half, and the rest lacks a known reason. The sample table records more than 1,200,000 clones; approximately 98.5% of these occur just once. Under 0.45% of the sample is in the top ten clones. Material: naive CD4+ T cells sorted from blood. The intended sense of this specimen's cell subset or site label: CD45RA+ positively selected. Every receptor here comes from a man between 25 and 39 years old in good health.

The V call is TRBV5-1, the J call TRBJ1-1; possibly TRBD1 for D (5 bases). The V gene's germline CDR1 is SGHRS and CDR2 YFSETQ. The V end lost 3 bases, the J end lost 0 bases, and 15 bases lay between the germline ends. This CDR3 has 16 residues. The CDR3 protein is CASSSGGWNLNTEAFF. Written as DNA, the CDR3 is TGCGCCAGCAGCTCGGGGGGTTGGAACTTGAACACTGAAGCTTTCTTT.

The chain links TRBV6-5 to TRBJ2-1, with D perhaps TRBD2 (5 bases). The CDR3 has 13 amino acids. V was trimmed by 0 bases and J by 8 bases, leaving 8 bases between them. CDR1 MNHEY and CDR2 SVGAGI come from the germline V gene. The CDR3 is CASSYSAGDEQFF. CDR3 DNA sequence: TGTGCCAGCAGTTACTCGGCCGGGGATGAGCAGTTCTTC.

The J gene is TRBJ2-7, the V gene TRBV7-2; no clear D. CDR3 length equals 15 residues. Trimming removed 5 bases from V and 4 bases from J, with 18 bases in between. Germline loops: CDR1 SGHTA, CDR2 FQGNSA. The CDR3, as DNA: TGTGCCAGCAGCCCAAAAGCTATGGCAATATACGAGCAGTACTTC. This sequence encodes CASSPKAMAIYEQYF.

The chain combines TRBV11-3 with TRBJ2-1, with D possibly being TRBD2 (6 bases). The ends were cut back, 5 bases at V and 4 bases at J, with 15 bases in the middle. The CDR3 length is 15 residues. Germline V gene lookup returns CDR1 SGHNT and CDR2 YENEEA. CDR3 region: CASSPGTPSYNEQFF. Here the CDR3 DNA reads TGTGCCAGCAGCCCCGGGACTCCGTCATACAATGAGCAGTTCTTC.

As to this clone: The same CDR3 also results from other DNA sequences found in this sample. The chain links TRBV6-5 to TRBJ2-6, with D possibly matching TRBD2 (5 bases). Germline V lookup: CDR1 MNHEY, CDR2 SVGAGI. This CDR3 contains 15 residues. V was shortened by 2 bases and J by 1 base, with 6 bases between the two germline ends. The DNA of the CDR3 is TGTGCCAGCAGTTACCGAGGGTCTGGGGCCAACGTCCTGACTTTC. This sequence encodes CASSYRGSGANVLTF.

V usage is TRBV7-8 and J usage is TRBJ2-2, with D unclear. The CDR3 contains 14 residues. Deletions cut 1 base from V and 7 bases from J, with 10 bases between. Germline loops: CDR1 SGHVS, CDR2 FQNEAQ. Here the CDR3 DNA reads TGTGCCAGCAGCTTAGTTAGAAGGAGCGGGGAGCTGTTTTTT. Amino acid sequence: CASSLVRRSGELFF.

This clone was recorded once. This sequence joins TRBV7-2 and TRBJ2-1, with 12 bases identical to TRBD2. The CDR3 has 18 amino acids. The V gene's germline CDR1 is SGHTA and CDR2 FQGNSA. The V segment lost 2 bases and the J segment 10 bases; nucleotides outside the gene matches: 15. CDR3 sequence reads: CASSLTPTRLAGVEEQFF. CDR3 nucleotides: TGTGCCAGCAGCTTAACGCCCACGCGACTAGCGGGAGTAGAGGAGCAGTTCTTC.

V gene TRBV29-1 combines with J gene TRBJ2-2; 13 nucleotides agree with TRBD2. The trim removed 6 bases at V and 5 bases at J, leaving 9 bases unmatched. Germline V gives CDR1 SQVTM, CDR2 ANQGSEA. This CDR3 is 16 amino acids long. In nucleotides, the CDR3 is TGCAGCGTAAGGACTAGCGGGGGACTAGGGACCGGGGAGCTGTTTTTT. It translates to CSVRTSGGLGTGELFF.

The CDR3 nucleotides are TGTGCCAGCAGTGTGGAGGGTCAGCCCCAGCATTTT. Residues: CASSVEGQPQHF. V gene TRBV28 combines with J gene TRBJ1-5; no clear D gene. The CDR3 runs to 12 residues. Looked up from germline, CDR1 is MDHEN and CDR2 is SYDVKM. Deletions cut 5 bases from V and 6 bases from J, with 8 bases between.

The rearrangement joins TRBV18 to TRBJ1-5, with D unclear. Germline lookup yields CDR1 KGHSH and CDR2 LQKENI. The CDR3 contains 16 residues. With 4 bases removed from V and 0 bases from J, the gap between germline ends came to 13 bases. CDR3 nucleotide sequence: TGTGCCAGCTCACTTGGTACAGTTAATAGCAATCAGCCCCAGCATTTT. Translation gives CASSLGTVNSNQPQHF.

This chain links TRBV5-1 with TRBJ1-3; TRBD1 is a possible D gene (5 bases). Germline V gene data show CDR1 as SGHRS and CDR2 as YFSETQ. The CDR3 consists of 16 residues. V lost 5 bases and J lost 4, with 19 bases in between. The CDR3 loop reads CASRPNTGQFGNTIYF. CDR3 sequence (DNA): TGCGCCAGCAGACCCAACACTGGACAATTCGGAAACACCATATATTTT.

The chain combines TRBV5-1 with TRBJ2-3; the D is unclear. Germline assignment: CDR1 SGHRS and CDR2 YFSETQ. CDR3 length: 16 amino acids. Deletions cut 0 bases from V and 0 bases from J, with 11 bases between. CDR3 DNA sequence: TGCGCCAGCAGCTTGGATTCCCAGCTCAGCACAGATACGCAGTATTTT. Residues: CASSLDSQLSTDTQYF.

This clone was seen just once. The rearrangement links TRBV5-5 to TRBJ1-3; D remains unclear. V lost 6 bases and J 0 bases, leaving 16 bases between the germline ends. Germline loops: CDR1 SGHKS, CDR2 YYEKEE (reference sequence). There are 16 residues in the CDR3. CDR3 amino acids: CASMLRMTSSGNTIYF. CDR3 DNA: TGTGCCAGCATGCTCCGTATGACAAGCTCTGGAAACACCATATATTTT.

This chain uses TRBV5-1 with TRBJ1-2, with TRBD1 as a possible D gene (5 bases). V lost 2 bases and J lost 3, with 14 bases in between. The CDR3 sequence is 15 residues long. CDR1 SGHRS and CDR2 YFSETQ come from the germline V gene. CDR3 in DNA: TGCGCCAGCAGCTTATCCCCCGGGACTTACTATGGCTACACCTTC. Its translation: CASSLSPGTYYGYTF.

J is TRBJ2-2 and V is TRBV11-3; D unclear. Trimming took 3 bases from V and 1 from J, leaving 3 bases between them. The V gene's germline CDR1 is SGHNT and CDR2 YENEEA. The CDR3 covers 13 residues. CDR3: CASSFKNTGELFF. DNA for the CDR3: TGTGCCAGCAGCTTTAAGAACACCGGGGAGCTGTTTTTT.

The genes are TRBV19 and TRBJ2-7; TRBD2 aligns across 8 bases. Losses at the gene ends were 5 bases for V and 6 bases for J; bases not matched to a gene: 9. CDR1 is LNHDA, CDR2 SQIVND, per germline (reference sequence). This CDR3 has 14 residues. CDR3 sequence reads: CASSAPGTSVEQYF. The CDR3 nucleotides are TGTGCCAGTAGTGCACCCGGGACTAGTGTCGAGCAGTACTTC.

The sample holds one count of this clone. This chain connects TRBV7-2 to TRBJ1-3; possibly TRBD1 for D (6 bases). The CDR3 runs to 16 residues. The V end was cut by 5 bases, the J end by 0 bases, with 14 bases between. Germline CDR1 and CDR2: SGHTA and FQGNSA. The CDR3 region is CASSRDSGHSGNTIYF. CDR3 sequence (DNA): TGTGCCAGCAGCCGAGATTCGGGACACTCTGGAAACACCATATATTTT. Filled out from reference TRBV7-2 and TRBJ1-3, the complete variable domain reads GAGVSQSPSNKVTEKGKDVELRCDPISGHTALYWYRQSLGQGLEFLIYFQGNSAPDKSGLPSDRFSAERTGGSVSTLTIQRTQQEDSAVYLCASSRDSGHSGNTIYFGEGSWLTVV.

The chain joins TRBV2 to TRBJ2-7; the D call may be TRBD1 or TRBD2 (5 bases each). This CDR3 is 13 amino acids long. In germline, CDR1 is SNHLY, CDR2 FYNNEI. V gave up 3 bases and J gave up 5 bases, with 11 bases separating them. This CDR3 reads CASSERVGDEQYF. CDR3 sequence (DNA): TGTGCCAGCAGTGAGAGGGTAGGGGACGAGCAGTACTTC.

The chain is built from TRBV18 and TRBJ1-5; D unclear. The germline CDR1 and CDR2 sequences are KGHSH and LQKENI. CDR3 length equals 17 residues. Trimming removed 2 bases at V and 1 base at J, with 15 bases between. The CDR3 region has the DNA TGTGCCAGCTCACCAGTTGCGGGGTCTGGAAGCAATCAGCCCCAGCATTTT. The encoded protein is CASSPVAGSGSNQPQHF.

V is TRBV6-8 and J is TRBJ2-5; 7 nucleotides match TRBD2. The CDR3 covers 19 residues. V gave up 2 bases and J gave up 4 bases; unmatched junction bases: 19. Germline V CDR1 and CDR2: MNHGY, SAAAGT. The CDR3 nucleotides read TGTGCCAGCAGTTACCTTTCCGAGGGTAGCGGGCCCGAGGGAGAGACCCAGTACTTC. Protein: CASSYLSEGSGPEGETQYF.

A single count supports this clone. This chain connects TRBV4-3 to TRBJ2-3; a weak D match, TRBD2 (6 bases). Germline CDR1 LGHNA, CDR2 YSLEER. The V gene lost 0 bases and the J gene lost 0 bases, with 13 bases spanning the gap. This CDR3 is 17 amino acids long. The CDR3 sequence: CASSQDGRGISTDTQYF. The CDR3 DNA reads TGCGCCAGCAGCCAAGATGGGCGCGGGATTAGCACAGATACGCAGTATTTT.